This T cell receptor (beta chain) was observed in a study of blood T cells in healthy people across ages. Study information: Template switching captured about one barcoded beta molecule per two T cells. Study-level points and caveats: While age rose, TCR beta diversity per million T cells dropped in a roughly linear way. Naive CD4+ cell counts and diversity both ran higher in long-lived than in aged donors.

CDR1 is MNHEY and CDR2 is SVGAGI in the germline V gene. With 5 bases clipped from V and 1 base from J, the junction kept 3 bases outside the gene matches. The CDR3 has 14 amino acids. Turning to this clonotype: The antigen is not known.

A sample-barcoded 5' primer and a J-beta primer mix were used in a second PCR of roughly 7 to 12 cycles. Every cDNA molecule carried a tag from a template-switch adaptor bearing 12 random nucleotides. TCRdb reprocessed the 5' RACE reads via MiXCR and lists one record per CDR3 protein. The sample yields about a million distinct CDR3 sequences, roughly 51% seen once. The gene calls are TRBV6-5 and TRBJ2-3, with 7 bases matching TRBD1. This TCR was sampled from a woman aged 55 to 70 in good health. The sample comprised blood. CDR3 sequence: CASSNDRGTDTQYF. The CDR3, as DNA: TGTGCCAGCAGTAACGACAGGGGCACAGATACGCAGTATTTT.